What follows is one TCR beta chain and its context. Its antigen is unknown. The donors gave bone marrow, and they were healthy. PCR was performed using 60 Vbeta and 13 Jbeta primers. Repertoires were generated with immunoSEQ multiplex PCR, while TCRdb's copy carries only in-frame clones and drops some. Of about 170,000 clones listed, 70% to 80% were seen once; the top ten hold around 0.71%. The data were obtained in a study of cytomegalovirus exposure and HLA in healthy donors. Study information: Of 300 to 500 genotyped donors, 81% grouped in the Caucasian-associated ancestry cluster.

Study-level results: The authors considered a cluster of highly shared sequence variants likely to be a sequencing artifact.

V was shortened by 1 base and J by 5 bases, with 14 bases between the two germline ends. CDR1 SGHDN and CDR2 FVKESK come from the germline V gene. This CDR3 spans 15 amino acids. This receptor was taken from a female donor in good health and CMV-seronegative. The gene calls are TRBV14 and TRBJ1-1; D perhaps matches TRBD1 (5 bases). The sequenced sample consisted of PBMCs. CDR3 nucleotide sequence: TGTGCCAGCAGCCAAGTGGGGGGGATAGCGACTGAAGCTTTCTTT. Protein sequence: CASSQVGGIATEAFF. Using reference TRBV14 and TRBJ1-1 for the parts outside the CDR3, the full variable domain is EAGVTQFPSHSVIEKGQTVTLRCDPISGHDNLYWYRRVMGKEIKFLLHFVKESKQDESGMPNNRFLAERTGGTYSTLKVQPAELEDSGVYFCASSQVGGIATEAFFGQGTRLTVV.